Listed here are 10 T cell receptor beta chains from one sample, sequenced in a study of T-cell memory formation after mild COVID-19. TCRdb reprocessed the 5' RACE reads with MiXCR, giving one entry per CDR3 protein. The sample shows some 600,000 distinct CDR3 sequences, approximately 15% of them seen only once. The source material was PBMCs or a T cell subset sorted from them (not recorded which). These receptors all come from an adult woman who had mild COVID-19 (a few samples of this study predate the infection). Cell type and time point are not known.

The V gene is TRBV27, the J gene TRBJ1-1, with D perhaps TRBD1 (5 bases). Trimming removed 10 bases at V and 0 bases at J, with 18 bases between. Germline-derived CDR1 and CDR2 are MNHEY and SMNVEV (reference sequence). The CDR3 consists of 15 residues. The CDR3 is CANLIRRGVNTEAFF. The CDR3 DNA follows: TGTGCCAACCTCATCAGGAGGGGAGTGAACACTGAAGCTTTCTTT.

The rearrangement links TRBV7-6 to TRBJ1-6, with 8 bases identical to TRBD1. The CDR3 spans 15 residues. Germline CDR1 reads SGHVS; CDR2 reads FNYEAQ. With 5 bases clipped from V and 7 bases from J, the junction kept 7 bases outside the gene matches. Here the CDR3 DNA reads TGTGCCAGCAGCCTCGACAGGGGAGAGAATTCACCCCTCCACTTT. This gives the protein CASSLDRGENSPLHF. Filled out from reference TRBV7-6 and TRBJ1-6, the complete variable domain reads GAGVSQSPRYKVTKRGQDVALRCDPISGHVSLYWYRQALGQGPEFLTYFNYEAQQDKSGLPNDRFSAERPEGSISTLTIQRTEQRDSAMYRCASSLDRGENSPLHFGNGTRLTVT.

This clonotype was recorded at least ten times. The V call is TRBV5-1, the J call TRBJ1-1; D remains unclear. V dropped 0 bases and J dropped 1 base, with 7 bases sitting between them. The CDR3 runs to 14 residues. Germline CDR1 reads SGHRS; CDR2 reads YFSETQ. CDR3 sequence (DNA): TGCGCCAGCAGCTTGGAAGGCCCGAACACTGAAGCTTTCTTT. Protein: CASSLEGPNTEAFF.

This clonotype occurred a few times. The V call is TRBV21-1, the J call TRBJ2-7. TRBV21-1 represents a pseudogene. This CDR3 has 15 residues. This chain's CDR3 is CASSKGRERSYEQYF. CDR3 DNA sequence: TGTGCCAGCAGCAAAGGGCGGGAGAGGTCCTACGAGCAGTACTTC.

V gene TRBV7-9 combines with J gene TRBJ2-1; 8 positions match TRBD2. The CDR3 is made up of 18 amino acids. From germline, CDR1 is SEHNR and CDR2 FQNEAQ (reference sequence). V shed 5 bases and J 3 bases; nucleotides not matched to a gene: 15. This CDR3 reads CASSRLARTSFDYNEQFF. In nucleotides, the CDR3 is TGTGCCAGCAGCCGCCTTGCTCGGACTAGCTTCGACTACAATGAGCAGTTCTTC.

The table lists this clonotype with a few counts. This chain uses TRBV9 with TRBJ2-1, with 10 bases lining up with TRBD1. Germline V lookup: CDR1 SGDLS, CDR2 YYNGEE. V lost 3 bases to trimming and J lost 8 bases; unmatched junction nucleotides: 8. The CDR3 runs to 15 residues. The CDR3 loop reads CASSAGTGVPYEQFF. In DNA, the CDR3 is TGTGCCAGCAGCGCCGGGACAGGGGTCCCCTATGAGCAGTTCTTC.

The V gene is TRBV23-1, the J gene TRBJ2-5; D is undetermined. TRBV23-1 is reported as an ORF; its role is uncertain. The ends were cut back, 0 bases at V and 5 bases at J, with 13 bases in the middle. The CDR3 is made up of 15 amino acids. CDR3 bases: TGCGCCAGCAGTCAATCGTTGGTGGGGATCGAGACCCAGTACTTC. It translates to CASSQSLVGIETQYF.

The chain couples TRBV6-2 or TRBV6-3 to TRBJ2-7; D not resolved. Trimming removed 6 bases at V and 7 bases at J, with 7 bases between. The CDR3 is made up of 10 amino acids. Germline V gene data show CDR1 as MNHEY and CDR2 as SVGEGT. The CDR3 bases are TGTGCCAGCAGGGAGACGGAGCAGTACTTC. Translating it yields CASRETEQYF.

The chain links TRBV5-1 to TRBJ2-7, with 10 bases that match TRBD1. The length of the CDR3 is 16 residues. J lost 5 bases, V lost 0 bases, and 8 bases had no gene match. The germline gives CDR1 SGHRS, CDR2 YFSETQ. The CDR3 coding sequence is TGCGCCAGCAGCTTGGGCAAGGGACAGGGGCCCCACGAGCAGTACTTC. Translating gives CASSLGKGQGPHEQYF.

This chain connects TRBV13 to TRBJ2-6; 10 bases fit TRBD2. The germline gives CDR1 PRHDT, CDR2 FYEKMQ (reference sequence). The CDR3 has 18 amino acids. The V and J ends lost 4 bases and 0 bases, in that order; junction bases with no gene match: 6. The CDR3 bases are TGTGCCAGCAGCTCAGGGACTAGCGTTTTCTCTGGGGCCAACGTCCTGACTTTC. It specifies CASSSGTSVFSGANVLTF.